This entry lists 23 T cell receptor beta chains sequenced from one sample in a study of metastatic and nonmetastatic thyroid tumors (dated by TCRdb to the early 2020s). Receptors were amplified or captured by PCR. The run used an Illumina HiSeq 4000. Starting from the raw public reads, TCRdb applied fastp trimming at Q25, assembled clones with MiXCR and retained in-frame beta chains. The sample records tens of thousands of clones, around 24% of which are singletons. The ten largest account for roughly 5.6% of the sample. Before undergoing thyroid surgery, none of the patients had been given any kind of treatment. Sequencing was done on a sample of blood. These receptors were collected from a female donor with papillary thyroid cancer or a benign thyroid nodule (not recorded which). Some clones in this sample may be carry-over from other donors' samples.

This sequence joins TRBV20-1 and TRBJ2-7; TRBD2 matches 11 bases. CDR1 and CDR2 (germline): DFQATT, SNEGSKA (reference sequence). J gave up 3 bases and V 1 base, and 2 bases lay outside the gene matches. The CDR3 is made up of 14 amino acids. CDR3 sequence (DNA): TGCAGTGCTAGAGTAGCGGGGGGGTACTACGAGCAGTACTTC. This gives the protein CSARVAGGYYEQYF.

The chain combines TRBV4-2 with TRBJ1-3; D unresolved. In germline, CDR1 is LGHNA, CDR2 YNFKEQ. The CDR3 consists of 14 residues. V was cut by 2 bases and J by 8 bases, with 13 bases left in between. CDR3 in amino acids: CASSQPQSLDTIYF. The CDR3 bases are TGTGCCAGCAGCCAACCCCAGTCGCTGGACACCATATATTTT.

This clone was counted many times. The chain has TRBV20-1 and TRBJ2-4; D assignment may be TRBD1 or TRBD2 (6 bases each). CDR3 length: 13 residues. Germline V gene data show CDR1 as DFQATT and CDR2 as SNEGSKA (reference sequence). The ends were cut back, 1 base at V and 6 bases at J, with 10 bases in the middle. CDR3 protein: CSARGGGGNIQYF. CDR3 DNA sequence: TGCAGTGCTAGAGGTGGAGGGGGAAACATTCAGTACTTC.

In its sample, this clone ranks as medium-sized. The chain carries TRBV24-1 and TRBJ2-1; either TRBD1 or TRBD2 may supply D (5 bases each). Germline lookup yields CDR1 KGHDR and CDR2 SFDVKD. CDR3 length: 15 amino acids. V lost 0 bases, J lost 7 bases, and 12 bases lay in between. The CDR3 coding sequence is TGTGCCACCAGTGATTTGCGGGGACGCGCAAATGAGCAGTTCTTC. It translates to CATSDLRGRANEQFF.

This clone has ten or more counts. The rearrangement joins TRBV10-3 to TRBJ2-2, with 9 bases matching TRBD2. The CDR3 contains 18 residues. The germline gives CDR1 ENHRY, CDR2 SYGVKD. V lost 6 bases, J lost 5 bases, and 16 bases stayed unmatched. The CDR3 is CAISAPVGAGGGTGELFF. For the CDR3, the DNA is TGTGCCATCAGCGCGCCAGTGGGAGCGGGAGGAGGGACCGGGGAGCTGTTTTTT.

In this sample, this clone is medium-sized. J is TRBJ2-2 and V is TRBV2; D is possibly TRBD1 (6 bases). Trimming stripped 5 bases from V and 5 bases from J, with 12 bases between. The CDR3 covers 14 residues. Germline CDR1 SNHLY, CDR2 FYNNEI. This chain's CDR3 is CASSPLGATGELFF. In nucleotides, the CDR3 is TGTGCCAGCAGTCCACTGGGGGCTACCGGGGAGCTGTTTTTT.

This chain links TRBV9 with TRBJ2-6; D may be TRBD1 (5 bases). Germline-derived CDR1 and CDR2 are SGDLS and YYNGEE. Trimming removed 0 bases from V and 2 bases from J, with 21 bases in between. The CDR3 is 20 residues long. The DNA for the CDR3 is TGTGCCAGCAGCGTAGAGGCGGTGCGGTGGGGCTTGACTGGGGCCAACGTCCTGACTTTC. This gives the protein CASSVEAVRWGLTGANVLTF.

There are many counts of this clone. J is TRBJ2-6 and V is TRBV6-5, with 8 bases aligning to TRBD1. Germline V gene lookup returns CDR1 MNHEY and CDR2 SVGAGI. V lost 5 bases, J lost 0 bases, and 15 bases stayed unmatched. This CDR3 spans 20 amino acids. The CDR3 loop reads CASSTDRGSARSSGANVLTF. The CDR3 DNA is TGTGCCAGCAGTACCGACAGGGGTTCAGCTCGAAGCTCTGGGGCCAACGTCCTGACTTTC.

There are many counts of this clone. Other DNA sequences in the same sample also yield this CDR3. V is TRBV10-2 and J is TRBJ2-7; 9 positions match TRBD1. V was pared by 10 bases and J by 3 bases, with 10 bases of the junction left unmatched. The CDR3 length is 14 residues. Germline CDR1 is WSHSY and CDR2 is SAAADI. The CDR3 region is CATRPGQGLYEQYV. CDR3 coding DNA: TGCGCCACCCGCCCGGGACAGGGTCTCTACGAGCAGTACGTC.

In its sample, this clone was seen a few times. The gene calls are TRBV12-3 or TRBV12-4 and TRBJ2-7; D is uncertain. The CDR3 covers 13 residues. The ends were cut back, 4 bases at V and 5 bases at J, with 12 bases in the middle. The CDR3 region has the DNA TGTGCCAGCAGTTCCCTCCCCACGGACGAGCAGTACTTC. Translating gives CASSSLPTDEQYF.

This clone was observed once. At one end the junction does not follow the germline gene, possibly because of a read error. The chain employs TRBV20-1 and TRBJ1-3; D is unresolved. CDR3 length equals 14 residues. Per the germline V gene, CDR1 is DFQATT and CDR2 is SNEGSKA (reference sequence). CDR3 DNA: TGCAGTGCCAGAGGGCCGAGCTCTGGAAACACCATATATTTT. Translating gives CSARGPSSGNTIYF.

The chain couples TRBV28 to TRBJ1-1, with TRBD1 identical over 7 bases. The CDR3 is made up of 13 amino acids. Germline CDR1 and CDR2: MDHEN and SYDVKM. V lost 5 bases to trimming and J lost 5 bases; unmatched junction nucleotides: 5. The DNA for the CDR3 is TGTGCCAGCAGTCGAACAGGGGAAACTGAAGCTTTCTTT. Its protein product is CASSRTGETEAFF.

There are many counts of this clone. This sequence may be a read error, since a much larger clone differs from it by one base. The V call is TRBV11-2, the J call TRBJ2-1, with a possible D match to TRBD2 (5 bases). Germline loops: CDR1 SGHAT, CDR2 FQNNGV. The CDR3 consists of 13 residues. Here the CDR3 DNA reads TGTGCCAGCAGCATGTCTAGCCTCAATGGGCAGTTCTTC. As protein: CASSMSSLNGQFF.

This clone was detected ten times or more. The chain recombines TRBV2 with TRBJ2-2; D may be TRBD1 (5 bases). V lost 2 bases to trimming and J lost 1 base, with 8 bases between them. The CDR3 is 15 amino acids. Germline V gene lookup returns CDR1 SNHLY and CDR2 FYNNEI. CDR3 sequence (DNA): TGTGCCAGCAGTGAACAGGGCAGGAACACCGGGGAGCTGTTTTTT. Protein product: CASSEQGRNTGELFF.

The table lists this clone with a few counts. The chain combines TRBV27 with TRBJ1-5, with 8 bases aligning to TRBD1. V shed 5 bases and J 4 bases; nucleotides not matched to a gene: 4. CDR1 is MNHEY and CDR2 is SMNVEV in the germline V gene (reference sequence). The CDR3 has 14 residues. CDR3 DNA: TGTGCCAGCAGTACCAGGGGGCGGAATCAGCCCCAGCATTTT. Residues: CASSTRGRNQPQHF.

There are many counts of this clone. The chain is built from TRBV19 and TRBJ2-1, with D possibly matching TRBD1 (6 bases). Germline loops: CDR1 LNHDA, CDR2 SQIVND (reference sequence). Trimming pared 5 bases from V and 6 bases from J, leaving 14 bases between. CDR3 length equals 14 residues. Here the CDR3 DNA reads TGTGCCAGTAGTCCGCCTACAGGGCTCAATGAGCAGTTCTTC. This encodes CASSPPTGLNEQFF.

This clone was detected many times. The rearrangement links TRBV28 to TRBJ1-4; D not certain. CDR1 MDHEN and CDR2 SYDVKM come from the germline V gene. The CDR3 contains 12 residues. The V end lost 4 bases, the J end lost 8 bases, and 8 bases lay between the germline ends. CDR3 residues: CASSSGKEKLFF. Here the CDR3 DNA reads TGTGCCAGCAGTTCCGGGAAAGAAAAACTGTTTTTT.

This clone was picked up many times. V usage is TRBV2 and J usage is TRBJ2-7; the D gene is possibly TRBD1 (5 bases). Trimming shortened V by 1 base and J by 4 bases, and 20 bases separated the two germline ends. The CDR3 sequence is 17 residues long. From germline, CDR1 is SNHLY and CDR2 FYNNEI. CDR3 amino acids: CASSEDPDSEVFYEQYF. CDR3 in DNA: TGTGCCAGCAGTGAAGATCCAGACAGTGAGGTTTTTTACGAGCAGTACTTC.

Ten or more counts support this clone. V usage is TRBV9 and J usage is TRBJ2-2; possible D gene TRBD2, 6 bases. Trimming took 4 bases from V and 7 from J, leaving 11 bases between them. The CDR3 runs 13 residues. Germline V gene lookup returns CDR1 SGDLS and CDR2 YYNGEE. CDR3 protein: CASSTRLGGELFF. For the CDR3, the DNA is TGTGCCAGCAGCACCCGACTAGGCGGGGAGCTGTTTTTT.

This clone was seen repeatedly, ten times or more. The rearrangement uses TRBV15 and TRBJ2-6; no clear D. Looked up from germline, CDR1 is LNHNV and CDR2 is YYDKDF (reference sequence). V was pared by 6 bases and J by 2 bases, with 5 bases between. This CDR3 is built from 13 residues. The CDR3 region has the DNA TGTGCCACCAGGAACCCTGGGGCCAACGTCCTGACTTTC. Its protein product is CATRNPGANVLTF.

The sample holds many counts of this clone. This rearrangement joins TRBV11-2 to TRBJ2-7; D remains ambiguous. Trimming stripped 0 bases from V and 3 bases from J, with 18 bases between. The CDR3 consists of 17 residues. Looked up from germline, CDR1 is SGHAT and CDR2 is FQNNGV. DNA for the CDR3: TGTGCCAGCAGCTTAGAGTTTCGGCTAGAAGTCCGCTACGAGCAGTACTTC. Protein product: CASSLEFRLEVRYEQYF.

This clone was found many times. CDR3 sequence reads: CASSQGASLTDTQYF. The CDR3 nucleotides are TGTGCCAGCAGCCAAGGGGCTAGCCTCACAGATACGCAGTATTTT. The genes are TRBV3-1 and TRBJ2-3, with TRBD2 as a possible D gene (5 bases). CDR1 and CDR2 (germline): LGHDT, YNNKEL (reference sequence). V lost 1 base, J lost 2 bases, and 10 bases lay in between. This CDR3 is 15 amino acids long.

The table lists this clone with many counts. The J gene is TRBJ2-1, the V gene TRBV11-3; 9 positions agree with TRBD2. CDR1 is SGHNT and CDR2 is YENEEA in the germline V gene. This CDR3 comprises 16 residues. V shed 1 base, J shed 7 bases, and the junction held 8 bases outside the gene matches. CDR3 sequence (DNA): TGTGCCAGCAGCTTAGGGACTAGCGCTAGGGGAAATGAGCAGTTCTTC. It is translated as CASSLGTSARGNEQFF.